This T cell receptor (beta chain) appears in the sequencing data of a study of tumor-infiltrating lymphocytes in localized non-small cell lung cancer. Study at large: Some samples were collected after neoadjuvant chemotherapy; smokers, never-smokers and several histologies were included. From each patient, both tumor and uninvolved lung, non-adjacent to tumor, were sampled.

Regarding the study as a whole: Immunotypes IM1 and IM2 had similar TCR-derived T-cell fractions. Different pieces of the same tissue were used for each assay.

Germline V lookup: CDR1 MNHEY, CDR2 SVGAGI. This CDR3 has 11 amino acids. V lost 5 bases to trimming and J lost 9 bases, with 11 bases between them. TCRdb's table, derived via immunoSEQ multiplex PCR, lists solely in-frame clones and lacks some. The sample shows about 6,300 clones, over 65% of them seen only once. On this clone itself: The antigen is undetermined.

The sample taken for sequencing was lung tumor tissue. This chain joins TRBV6-5 and TRBJ2-7, with D uncertain. The clonotype originates from a human donor with non-small cell lung cancer. The DNA of the CDR3 is TGTGCCAGCAGTGATGAAGCTCCGCAGTACTTC. It yields the protein CASSDEAPQYF.